The next 25 T cell receptor beta chains were all read from a single sample in a study of T-cell memory formation after mild COVID-19. Each CDR3 protein gets one entry after TCRdb re-called the 5' RACE reads with MiXCR. The table includes roughly 620,000 distinct CDR3 sequences, approximately 18% detected once. Sequencing was carried out using PBMCs or a T cell subset sorted from them (not recorded which). Receptors originate from an adult woman who had mild COVID-19 (a few samples of this study predate the infection). Cell type and time point are not known.

The CDR3: CASSLGGIMNTEAFF. The CDR3 DNA reads TGCGCCAGCAGCTTAGGGGGGATAATGAACACTGAAGCTTTCTTT. The rearrangement links TRBV5-1 to TRBJ1-1; D is perhaps TRBD1 (6 bases). The germline gives CDR1 SGHRS, CDR2 YFSETQ. V was pared by 2 bases and J by 0 bases, with 11 bases between. The CDR3 loop spans 15 amino acids.

This clonotype was picked up a small number of times. This chain links TRBV5-1 with TRBJ2-1; D is unresolved. CDR1 and CDR2 (germline): SGHRS, YFSETQ. The germline V and J ends were trimmed by 2 bases and 5 bases, with 5 bases remaining between them. CDR3 length equals 12 residues. CDR3 region: CASSLDNNEQFF. CDR3 nucleotide sequence: TGCGCCAGCAGCTTAGACAACAATGAGCAGTTCTTC.

This clonotype was seen only a few times. This chain links TRBV4-1 with TRBJ2-1; 7 bases map to TRBD1. Germline V CDR1 and CDR2: MGHRA, YSYEKL. V shed 4 bases and J 14 bases; nucleotides not matched to a gene: 11. The CDR3 runs 13 residues. Here the CDR3 DNA reads TGCGCCAGCAGCCCGCCCGACAGGGTCGAGGAGTTCTTC. Protein sequence: CASSPPDRVEEFF.

This clonotype was picked up a small number of times. The rearrangement links TRBV7-2 to TRBJ2-5; D perhaps matches TRBD1 (6 bases). CDR3 size: 15 residues. Germline assignment: CDR1 SGHTA and CDR2 FQGNSA. V was shortened by 5 bases and J by 3 bases, with 16 bases between the two germline ends. The CDR3 here is CASSPRGTRKETQYF. As DNA, the CDR3 is TGTGCCAGCAGCCCCAGAGGGACAAGAAAAGAGACCCAGTACTTC.

The V and J genes are TRBV7-2 and TRBJ1-1, with 8 bases identical to TRBD1. V trimming: 6 bases; J trimming: 0 bases; junction bases outside the gene matches: 12. The length of the CDR3 is 17 residues. Germline values: CDR1 SGHTA, CDR2 FQGNSA. CDR3 region: CASRDRQGPYMNTEAFF. CDR3 in DNA: TGTGCCAGCAGAGATAGACAGGGGCCATACATGAACACTGAAGCTTTCTTT. Filled out from reference TRBV7-2 and TRBJ1-1, the complete variable domain reads GAGVSQSPSNKVTEKGKDVELRCDPISGHTALYWYRQSLGQGLEFLIYFQGNSAPDKSGLPSDRFSAERTGGSVSTLTIQRTQQEDSAVYLCASRDRQGPYMNTEAFFGQGTRLTVV.

The chain recombines TRBV30 with TRBJ2-2; D is uncertain. V shed 0 bases and J shed 1 base, with 12 bases lying between them. The CDR3 extends over 16 amino acids. Germline assignment: CDR1 GTSNPN and CDR2 SVGIG (reference sequence). Here the CDR3 reads CAWSVRPAVNTGELFF. The CDR3 region has the DNA TGTGCCTGGAGTGTACGCCCAGCCGTGAACACCGGGGAGCTGTTTTTT. Looking up the rest from reference TRBV30 and TRBJ2-2 gives the full variable domain: SQTIHQWPATLVQPVGSPLSLECTVEGTSNPNLYWYRQAAGRGLQLLFYSVGIGQISSEVPQNLSASRPQDRQFILSSKKLLLSDSGFYLCAWSVRPAVNTGELFFGEGSRLTVL.

This sequence joins TRBV24-1 and TRBJ1-2; D is unresolved. The CDR3 contains 13 residues. CDR1 is KGHDR, CDR2 SFDVKD, per germline. V was trimmed by 0 bases and J by 4 bases, leaving 5 bases between them. CDR3 amino acids: CATSDLGFYGYTF. The CDR3 DNA reads as TGTGCCACCAGTGATTTGGGGTTCTATGGCTACACCTTC.

This clonotype was picked up one time. The gene calls are TRBV5-4 and TRBJ2-1; a weak D match, TRBD2 (5 bases). The germline V gene encodes CDR1 SGHNT and CDR2 YYREEE (reference sequence). This CDR3 spans 16 amino acids. V lost 0 bases, J lost 7 bases, and 17 bases lay in between. CDR3 sequence (DNA): TGTGCCAGCAGCTTGGAATGGGCGAGGGTGCGTAATGAGCAGTTCTTC. Its protein is CASSLEWARVRNEQFF.

The rearrangement joins TRBV29-1 to TRBJ2-4, with TRBD2 matching over 9 bases. After removal of 1 base from V and 6 bases from J, the junction contained 13 bases not matched to a gene. The CDR3 sequence is 17 residues long. CDR1 and CDR2 from the germline V gene are SQVTM and ANQGSEA. The CDR3 region is CSVEVQSGGTDLNIQYF. CDR3 nucleotide sequence: TGCAGCGTTGAAGTCCAAAGCGGGGGGACAGATTTAAACATTCAGTACTTC.

This clonotype was observed a few times. The V call is TRBV19, the J call TRBJ2-2, with D possibly being TRBD1 or TRBD2 (6 bases each). The CDR3 consists of 15 residues. In germline, CDR1 is LNHDA, CDR2 SQIVND (reference sequence). V was shortened by 6 bases and J by 4 bases, with 15 bases between the two germline ends. CDR3 bases: TGTGCCAGTAGACCTGACAAGGGGGGCACCGGGGAGCTGTTTTTT. It encodes CASRPDKGGTGELFF.

This clonotype has a handful of counts. DNA for the CDR3: TGTGCCAGCAGCCCCCACTTACACTACGAGCAGTACTTC. This encodes CASSPHLHYEQYF. The V and J genes are TRBV9 and TRBJ2-7, with D unresolved. The germline V gene encodes CDR1 SGDLS and CDR2 YYNGEE. The CDR3 consists of 13 residues. The ends were cut back, 4 bases at V and 3 bases at J, with 11 bases in the middle.

This clonotype was found a few times. The V call is TRBV5-1, the J call TRBJ2-5; 9 positions match TRBD1. With 0 bases clipped from V and 5 bases from J, the junction kept 5 bases outside the gene matches. The CDR3 runs to 15 residues. The germline V gene has CDR1 SGHRS and CDR2 YFSETQ. The CDR3 DNA reads TGCGCCAGCAGCTTGGCTACAGGGGGCTCGGAGACCCAGTACTTC. Protein product: CASSLATGGSETQYF.

The sample holds a few counts of this clonotype. The V and J genes are TRBV5-1 and TRBJ2-3; the match to TRBD1 covers 7 bases. The V segment lost 6 bases and the J segment 2 bases; nucleotides outside the gene matches: 6. The V gene's germline CDR1 is SGHRS and CDR2 YFSETQ. The CDR3 consists of 14 residues. This CDR3 is CASTTGTVTDTQYF. The CDR3 region has the DNA TGCGCCAGCACGACGGGGACAGTCACAGATACGCAGTATTTT.

V and J are TRBV5-1 and TRBJ1-1; D remains unclear. Trimming cost V 2 bases and J 1 base, with 12 bases left between them. Germline V CDR1 and CDR2: SGHRS, YFSETQ. This CDR3 comprises 15 residues. The CDR3 loop reads CASSFGVVGNTEAFF. The CDR3 bases are TGCGCCAGCAGCTTCGGAGTAGTTGGGAACACTGAAGCTTTCTTT.

This clonotype showed up just a few times. The V gene is TRBV20-1, the J gene TRBJ2-7, with a tentative D call TRBD2 (6 bases). V lost 1 base, J lost 4 bases, and 11 bases lay in between. This CDR3 region has 13 residues. CDR1 and CDR2 from the germline V gene are DFQATT and SNEGSKA (reference sequence). CDR3 loop: CSARVPGRYEQYF. The CDR3 DNA sequence: TGCAGTGCTAGAGTACCAGGGAGGTACGAGCAGTACTTC.

The CDR3 sequence is CAWKSLWEQYF. The DNA of the CDR3 is TGTGCCTGGAAGTCATTATGGGAGCAGTACTTC. This chain joins TRBV30 and TRBJ2-7, with D hard to call. V lost 4 bases to trimming and J lost 7 bases, with 11 bases between them. The CDR3 has 11 residues. Germline loops: CDR1 GTSNPN, CDR2 SVGIG (reference sequence).

This chain links TRBV7-2 with TRBJ1-5, with 7 positions matching TRBD1. Per germline, CDR1 SGHTA and CDR2 FQGNSA. The V segment lost 1 base and the J segment 3 bases; nucleotides outside the gene matches: 3. The CDR3 covers 15 residues. CDR3 coding DNA: TGTGCCAGCAGCTTAGAAACAGGGGACAATCAGCCCCAGCATTTT. Its protein product is CASSLETGDNQPQHF.

A note on this clonotype: This may stem from a read error, because a much larger clone lies one nucleotide away. The chain uses TRBV27 and TRBJ2-7; 10 bases are shared with TRBD2. CDR1 is MNHEY and CDR2 is SMNVEV in the germline V gene (reference sequence). This CDR3 region has 14 residues. Trimming at V came to 6 bases and at J to 3 bases, leaving 5 bases not matched to a gene. CDR3 sequence reads: CASSPGTSVYEQYF. The CDR3 DNA sequence: TGTGCCAGCAGCCCCGGGACTAGCGTCTACGAGCAGTACTTC.

Many counts were recorded for this clonotype. This chain connects TRBV25-1 to TRBJ2-3; 10 bases are shared with TRBD2. Germline CDR1 and CDR2: MGHDK and SYGVNS. The length of the CDR3 is 17 residues. The V segment lost 4 bases and the J segment 0 bases; nucleotides outside the gene matches: 7. CDR3 in DNA: TGTGCCAGCAGTGCCCGGACTAGCGGAACTAGCACAGATACGCAGTATTTT. Residues: CASSARTSGTSTDTQYF.

The rearrangement links TRBV5-5 to TRBJ1-2; 7 nucleotides line up with TRBD1. V lost 0 bases to trimming and J lost 4 bases; unmatched junction nucleotides: 9. The germline V gene encodes CDR1 SGHKS and CDR2 YYEKEE (reference sequence). The CDR3 is made up of 16 amino acids. The chain's CDR3 is CASSLARTGPLYGYTF. CDR3 coding DNA: TGTGCCAGCAGCTTGGCCCGGACAGGACCCCTCTATGGCTACACCTTC.

This chain uses TRBV20-1 with TRBJ2-7; TRBD2 agrees at 8 bases. The CDR3 is 15 residues long. V lost 0 bases, J lost 3 bases, and 7 bases stayed unmatched. Germline CDR1 is DFQATT and CDR2 is SNEGSKA (reference sequence). In DNA form, the CDR3 reads TGCAGTGCTAGAGATCGAATAGCGGGACTCTACGAGCAGTACTTC. Residues: CSARDRIAGLYEQYF.

This clonotype was seen just once. The rearrangement uses TRBV19 and TRBJ1-5; D may be TRBD1 (5 bases). The CDR3 is made up of 16 amino acids. V lost 4 bases and J 0 bases, leaving 13 bases between the germline ends. Germline V gives CDR1 LNHDA, CDR2 SQIVND (reference sequence). As DNA, the CDR3 is TGTGCCAGTAGTAGCCTAGCGGGGACTAGCAATCAGCCCCAGCATTTT. Protein product: CASSSLAGTSNQPQHF.

The chain combines TRBV18 with TRBJ1-2; 7 nucleotides align to TRBD1. With V trimmed by 4 bases and J by 2 bases, 4 bases remained unmatched. The CDR3 runs 14 residues. The germline V gene has CDR1 KGHSH and CDR2 LQKENI. This chain's CDR3 is CASSLMTGNYGYTF. The DNA for the CDR3 is TGTGCCAGCTCACTCATGACAGGGAACTATGGCTACACCTTC.

The CDR3 DNA is TGTGCCAGCAGCAATCCGGGACAGGGGAGAGAGACCCAGTACTTC. This codes for CASSNPGQGRETQYF. The V call is TRBV12-3 or TRBV12-4, the J call TRBJ2-5; 10 bases are shared with TRBD1. V trimming: 6 bases; J trimming: 4 bases; junction bases outside the gene matches: 8. This CDR3 has 15 amino acids.

This chain uses TRBV12-3 or TRBV12-4 with TRBJ2-1; 8 nucleotides align to TRBD1. Unmatched junction bases numbered 14, after V lost 8 bases and J lost 8 bases. This CDR3 comprises 15 residues. CDR3 protein: CASGGSDRVAHEQFF. The CDR3 region has the DNA TGTGCCAGCGGTGGGTCGGACAGGGTGGCCCATGAGCAGTTCTTC.